One sample yielded the 13 T cell receptor beta chains listed below, sequenced in a study of CD8 T cells in Susac syndrome. RNA amounts of about 0.5 to 1 ug underwent reverse transcription with random hexamers. One entry per CDR3 protein, called by TCRdb with MiXCR from the immunoSEQ multiplex PCR reads. The table records 150,000 to 190,000 distinct CDR3 sequences, just under 97% of them present only once. Sequencing was carried out using CD8+ T cells from PBMCs. The receptors here all came from a human donor with multiple sclerosis.

This chain links TRBV9 with TRBJ1-1; D is perhaps TRBD1 (5 bases). V was pared by 3 bases and J by 5 bases, with 11 bases between. Germline CDR1 and CDR2: SGDLS and YYNGEE. The CDR3 sequence is 13 residues long. The DNA for the CDR3 is TGTGCCAGCAGCGAATTCGGGGGTACTGAAGCTTTCTTT. Encoded protein: CASSEFGGTEAFF.

This clonotype was observed a handful of times. The chain recombines TRBV12-3 or TRBV12-4 with TRBJ1-2; D ambiguous. CDR3 size: 11 residues. The germline V and J ends were trimmed by 4 bases and 7 bases, with 7 bases remaining between them. The CDR3 loop is CASSSPSGYTF. The CDR3 nucleotides read TGTGCCAGCAGTTCACCGAGTGGCTACACCTTC.

The J gene is TRBJ2-7, the V gene TRBV6-5; D not resolved. Germline lookup yields CDR1 MNHEY and CDR2 SVGAGI. V was pared by 0 bases and J by 2 bases, with 8 bases between. The CDR3 length is 14 residues. The CDR3 DNA reads as TGTGCCAGCAGTTACTCAGGAAATCCCTACGAGCAGTACTTC. This sequence encodes CASSYSGNPYEQYF.

This chain links TRBV20-1 with TRBJ2-1; D gene uncertain. V gave up 5 bases and J gave up 4 bases, with 18 bases separating them. The CDR3 is 15 residues long. Germline V lookup: CDR1 DFQATT, CDR2 SNEGSKA (reference sequence). This CDR3 is CSAPLGENEYNEQFF. CDR3 DNA: TGCAGTGCTCCGTTGGGTGAGAACGAGTACAATGAGCAGTTCTTC.

The chain has TRBV6-5 and TRBJ2-1, with D possibly being TRBD2 (5 bases). Looked up from germline, CDR1 is MNHEY and CDR2 is SVGAGI. V was shortened by 6 bases and J by 8 bases, with 17 bases between the two germline ends. CDR3 length equals 14 residues. CDR3 nucleotides: TGTGCCAGCAGGATCCCGGGGATAAGGGATGAGCAGTTCTTC. This gives the protein CASRIPGIRDEQFF.

The rearrangement joins TRBV20-1 to TRBJ2-1; D gene ambiguous. Germline V lookup: CDR1 DFQATT, CDR2 SNEGSKA (reference sequence). V was pared by 1 base and J by 8 bases, with 6 bases between. The CDR3 length is 11 residues. The chain's CDR3 is CSARVVDEQFF. CDR3 nucleotide sequence: TGCAGTGCTAGAGTGGTTGATGAGCAGTTCTTC.

The rearrangement links TRBV29-1 to TRBJ1-4; D ambiguous. V lost 5 bases, J lost 1 base, and 11 bases lay in between. There are 14 residues in the CDR3. The germline CDR1 and CDR2 sequences are SQVTM and ANQGSEA. CDR3 in amino acids: CSVKSSITNEKLFF. The CDR3 region has the DNA TGCAGCGTTAAAAGCTCGATAACTAATGAAAAACTGTTTTTT.

V usage is TRBV7-9 and J usage is TRBJ1-5; D unclear. With 1 base removed from V and 1 base from J, the gap between germline ends came to 8 bases. CDR1 SEHNR and CDR2 FQNEAQ come from the germline V gene (reference sequence). The CDR3 spans 15 residues. Here the CDR3 DNA reads TGTGCCAGCAGCTTAGGGGGAGGAAGCAATCAGCCCCAGCATTTT. Translation: CASSLGGGSNQPQHF.

The rearrangement joins TRBV4-1 to TRBJ1-2; possibly TRBD1 for D (5 bases). The CDR3 has 15 residues. The germline V gene has CDR1 MGHRA and CDR2 YSYEKL. V dropped 4 bases and J dropped 6 bases, with 18 bases sitting between them. This chain's CDR3 is CASSPPGGSSDGYTF. The CDR3 DNA is TGCGCCAGCAGCCCCCCCGGGGGGTCCTCGGATGGCTACACCTTC.

The rearrangement uses TRBV11-2 and TRBJ2-5; no clear D gene. The V gene lost 6 bases and the J gene lost 4 bases, with 15 bases spanning the gap. The CDR3 is 14 amino acids. CDR1 and CDR2 from the germline V gene are SGHAT and FQNNGV. In DNA form, the CDR3 reads TGTGCCAGCAGGGTGGGATTCGGCAGAGAGACCCAGTACTTC. Translation: CASRVGFGRETQYF.

The CDR3 DNA reads as TGTGCCTGGAGTGCTCTAACCCGAGAGGAGCAGTACTTC. Its protein is CAWSALTREEQYF. This chain joins TRBV30 and TRBJ2-7; D is undetermined. Germline V gives CDR1 GTSNPN, CDR2 SVGIG (reference sequence). V was pared by 1 base and J by 7 bases, with 14 bases between. The CDR3 has 13 amino acids. Full variable domain (remainder filled in from reference TRBV30 and TRBJ2-7): SQTIHQWPATLVQPVGSPLSLECTVEGTSNPNLYWYRQAAGRGLQLLFYSVGIGQISSEVPQNLSASRPQDRQFILSSKKLLLSDSGFYLCAWSALTREEQYFGPGTRLTVT.

The chain uses TRBV29-1 and TRBJ2-3; 9 nucleotides line up with TRBD1. Germline V gene data show CDR1 as SQVTM and CDR2 as ANQGSEA. J lost 5 bases, V lost 1 base, and 4 bases had no gene match. The CDR3 is 14 residues long. CDR3: CSVEGGQGKDTQYF. The CDR3 DNA follows: TGCAGCGTTGAAGGGGGACAGGGAAAAGATACGCAGTATTTT.

The chain is built from TRBV30 and TRBJ1-1; perhaps TRBD1 as D (5 bases). Germline CDR1 is GTSNPN and CDR2 is SVGIG (reference sequence). There are 15 residues in the CDR3. V was pared by 3 bases and J by 0 bases, with 14 bases between. The CDR3, as DNA: TGTGCCTGGAGACAGGCAGGGATCATGAACACTGAAGCTTTCTTT. Translating it yields CAWRQAGIMNTEAFF.